These T cell receptor beta chains were read from a single sample in a study of blood T cell repertoires in COVID-19. Assay: immunoSEQ multiplex PCR; the TCRdb copy retains only in-frame clones and omits some. Of some 400,000 clones in the sample, more than 75% are singletons; the top ten hold around 1%. The sequenced sample consisted of peripheral blood. The receptors derive from a human donor with acute or convalescent COVID-19. The donor label of this sample is uncertain. The CDR3 runs from the conserved cysteine through the conserved F or W. D genes are given only for firm matches. A row's size may be missing; if present it is once, few, many or a size class.

J gene: TRBJ2-3
D gene: NA
V gene: TRBV11-2
clone size: NA
CDR3 DNA: TGTGCCAGCAGCTTCCGGTTAGGGAGAAACACAGATACGCAGTATTTT
CDR3 protein: CASSFRLGRNTDTQYF

J gene: TRBJ1-2
D gene: TRBD1
V gene: TRBV6-5
clone size: NA
CDR3 DNA: TGTGCCAGCAGTTACAGCCCGACAGGGGGTGGCTACACCTTC
CDR3 protein: CASSYSPTGGGYTF

J gene: TRBJ2-5
D gene: TRBD2
V gene: TRBV4-2
clone size: NA
CDR3 DNA: TGTGCCAGCAGCCAAGTTCCCCAGCGGGGGATCCCGGGGACCCAGTACTTC
CDR3 protein: CASSQVPQRGIPGTQYF

J gene: TRBJ1-1
D gene: NA
V gene: TRBV29-1
clone size: NA
CDR3 DNA: TGCAGCGTCGGCGGGGGTCGGACTGAAGCTTTCTTT
CDR3 protein: CSVGGGRTEAFF

J gene: TRBJ2-3
D gene: TRBD2
V gene: TRBV2
clone size: NA
CDR3 DNA: TGTGCCAGCAGGAAAGCGGGGGTGACAGATACGCAGTATTTT
CDR3 protein: CASRKAGVTDTQYF

J gene: TRBJ2-2
D gene: TRBD1
V gene: TRBV18
clone size: NA
CDR3 DNA: TGTGCCAGCTCGGTTACAGGGGCAACGAACACCGGGGAGCTGTTTTTT
CDR3 protein: CASSVTGATNTGELFF

J gene: TRBJ2-1
D gene: TRBD2
V gene: TRBV12-3/TRBV12-4
clone size: NA
CDR3 DNA: TGTGCCAGCGGGACTAGCGGTTACAATGAGCAGTTCTTC
CDR3 protein: CASGTSGYNEQFF

J gene: TRBJ2-7
D gene: NA
V gene: TRBV6-4
clone size: NA
CDR3 DNA: TGTGCCAGCAGTGACTCGAACGGTTACGAGCAGTACTTC
CDR3 protein: CASSDSNGYEQYF

J gene: TRBJ1-2
D gene: NA
V gene: TRBV4-2
clone size: NA
CDR3 DNA: TGTGCCAGCAGCCAAGATCCGGGACTCTATGGCTACACCTTC
CDR3 protein: CASSQDPGLYGYTF

J gene: TRBJ2-3
D gene: TRBD2
V gene: TRBV27
clone size: NA
CDR3 DNA: TGTGCCAGCAGTCCCGCGGGGGGGACAACAGATACGCAGTATTTT
CDR3 protein: CASSPAGGTTDTQYF

J gene: TRBJ2-3
D gene: NA
V gene: TRBV5-1
clone size: NA
CDR3 DNA: TGCGCCAGCAGACAGACTACTTCCCCGAATATGATAGATACGCAGTATTTT
CDR3 protein: CASRQTTSPNMIDTQYF

J gene: TRBJ1-1
D gene: NA
V gene: TRBV7-8
clone size: NA
CDR3 DNA: TGTGCCAGCAGCTTATCATCCCTAGGAGGCCGGCTTAACGAAGCTTTCTTT
CDR3 protein: CASSLSSLGGRLNEAFF

J gene: TRBJ1-3
D gene: NA
V gene: TRBV5-6
clone size: NA
CDR3 DNA: TGTGCCAGCAGCTTGGGCGTGACAGAAGCATACACCATATATTTT
CDR3 protein: CASSLGVTEAYTIYF

J gene: TRBJ2-1
D gene: TRBD2
V gene: TRBV7-8
clone size: NA
CDR3 DNA: TGTGCCAGCAGCTTAAGGCGACTAGCTCAAGGGGAGCAGTTCTTC
CDR3 protein: CASSLRRLAQGEQFF

J gene: TRBJ1-1
D gene: NA
V gene: TRBV5-4
clone size: NA
CDR3 DNA: TGTGCCAGCAGCCGACAGAGTGACACTGAAGCTTTCTTT
CDR3 protein: CASSRQSDTEAFF

J gene: TRBJ1-2
D gene: TRBD1
V gene: TRBV7-9
clone size: once
CDR3 DNA: TGTGCCAGCAGCTTACCGGATGAAGACAGGGACCGAGTTGGGGGTGGCTACACCTTC
CDR3 protein: CASSLPDEDRDRVGGGYTF

J gene: TRBJ1-1
D gene: TRBD1
V gene: TRBV6-6
clone size: NA
CDR3 DNA: TGTGCCAGCAGTTACTCGGGGACAGGGTCGGGCACTGAAGCTTTCTTT
CDR3 protein: CASSYSGTGSGTEAFF

J gene: TRBJ2-5
D gene: NA
V gene: TRBV5-1
clone size: NA
CDR3 DNA: TGCGCCAGCAGCTTGACAGGGAACGGGGTTTGGGAGACCCAGTACTTC
CDR3 protein: CASSLTGNGVWETQYF

J gene: TRBJ1-1
D gene: NA
V gene: TRBV27
clone size: NA
CDR3 DNA: TGTGCCAGCAGTCCCACGGGTCCGAACACTGAAGCTTTCTTT
CDR3 protein: CASSPTGPNTEAFF

J gene: TRBJ1-2
D gene: TRBD1
V gene: TRBV18
clone size: NA
CDR3 DNA: TGTGCCAGCTCACCACTTGGACAGGTCCTTCACGGCTATGGCTACACCTTC
CDR3 protein: CASSPLGQVLHGYGYTF

J gene: TRBJ2-2
D gene: NA
V gene: TRBV6-5
clone size: NA
CDR3 DNA: TGTGCCAGCGGCAAGGGGGACCTCACCGGGGAGCTGTTTTTT
CDR3 protein: CASGKGDLTGELFF

J gene: TRBJ1-5
D gene: NA
V gene: TRBV28
clone size: NA
CDR3 DNA: TGTGCCAGCAGTCTTCGCCGCCGAGGGACTGGTGGAAGCAATCAGCCCCAGCATTTT
CDR3 protein: CASSLRRRGTGGSNQPQHF

J gene: TRBJ2-7
D gene: NA
V gene: TRBV5-1
clone size: NA
CDR3 DNA: TGCGCCAGCAGCTTGGCGGGGGAATTAAGGACCTACGAGCAGTACTTC
CDR3 protein: CASSLAGELRTYEQYF

J gene: TRBJ1-4
D gene: NA
V gene: TRBV5-1
clone size: NA
CDR3 DNA: TGCGCCAGCAGCCAATCAACTAATGAAAAACTGTTTTTT
CDR3 protein: CASSQSTNEKLFF

J gene: TRBJ1-4
D gene: NA
V gene: TRBV7-9
clone size: NA
CDR3 DNA: TGTGCCAGCAGCTCCCCGACTGGAAAACTGTTTTTT
CDR3 protein: CASSSPTGKLFF

J gene: TRBJ1-4
D gene: NA
V gene: TRBV21-1
clone size: NA
CDR3 DNA: TGTGCCAGCAGCACCCACAGGGCCCCGAATGAAAAACTGTTTTTT
CDR3 protein: CASSTHRAPNEKLFF

J gene: TRBJ1-2
D gene: NA
V gene: TRBV5-5
clone size: once
CDR3 DNA: TGTGCCAGCAGCACGGGAATGGCTGGCTACACCTTC
CDR3 protein: CASSTGMAGYTF

J gene: TRBJ1-5
D gene: TRBD1
V gene: TRBV7-9
clone size: NA
CDR3 DNA: TGTGCCAGCAGCTTAGGGACAGGTCGCAATCAGCCCCAGCATTTT
CDR3 protein: CASSLGTGRNQPQHF

J gene: TRBJ1-2
D gene: TRBD1
V gene: TRBV7-8
clone size: few
CDR3 DNA: TGTGCCAGCAGCTTCCCCGGGACAGGGCATGGCTACACCTTC
CDR3 protein: CASSFPGTGHGYTF

J gene: TRBJ1-2
D gene: TRBD1
V gene: TRBV28
clone size: NA
CDR3 DNA: TGTGCCAGCAGTGCGCCCCGGGACAGGACTATCTATGGCTACACCTTC
CDR3 protein: CASSAPRDRTIYGYTF

J gene: TRBJ2-2
D gene: NA
V gene: TRBV2
clone size: NA
CDR3 DNA: TGTGCCAGCAGTGAATCTAGTCCCGGGGAGCTGTTTTTT
CDR3 protein: CASSESSPGELFF